This TCR beta chain emerged from a study of OX40 agonist ivuxolimab in advanced cancers. Trimming pared 1 base from V and 6 bases from J, leaving 13 bases between. From germline, CDR1 is SGHVS and CDR2 FQNEAQ. The length of the CDR3 is 15 residues. The data were produced by immunoSEQ multiplex PCR, yet TCRdb's version contains in-frame clones alone and is incomplete. The sample carries around 69,000 clones, around 83% recorded once. This clone was observed a single time. V gene TRBV7-8 combines with J gene TRBJ1-5; D is perhaps TRBD1 (5 bases). The source was CD4+ or CD8+ T cells sorted from blood, collected in a trial of the OX40 agonist ivuxolimab. This sequence was found in an adult with an advanced solid tumor such as melanoma, head and neck, liver or kidney cancer. The CDR3, as DNA: TGTGCCAGCAGCTTAGGCCAGGGTAGAGTTCAGCCCCAGCATTTT. Translation: CASSLGQGRVQPQHF.